This T cell receptor (beta chain) was recovered during a study of blood T cell repertoires in COVID-19 (dated by TCRdb to about 2020). Regarding the study in general: Samples from collaborators originated in the United States, Italy and Spain and spanned both the acute and convalescent phases of COVID-19. HLA class I and class II types, where available, came from metadata supplied by the sample provider rather than from assay-based typing. The samples were drawn from two sources: the first 160 participants of the ongoing ImmuneRACE study, and 950 to 1,500 subjects contributed by 6 global collaborators. A de-identified subject ID, COVID-19 status, age in years and sex were almost always included in the sample metadata. The repertoires were released in a freely available public database intended as a resource for research on the immune response to SARS-CoV-2. Deeply sampled blood TCRbeta repertoires from subjects exposed to, actively infected with, or recovered from COVID-19 were included in the dataset. The prospective study material was composed of cDNA or gDNA derived from T cells, B-cell-depleted T cells, or PBMCs.

The CDR3 contains 12 residues, cysteine and phenylalanine counted. Kept here is only the CDR3 DNA, which spans 36 bases and is read in frame from base 1. V is trimmed back by 6 bases and J by 8 bases, and the junction contains 9 bases that no gene match accounts for. Sequences SQVTM (CDR1) and ANQGSEA (CDR2) are obtained from the germline V gene. Each collaborating institution followed its own protocols to collect whole blood in K2EDTA tubes. Collaborator samples were shipped for TCRbeta analysis as frozen whole blood, isolated PBMCs, or DNA extracted from either sample type. Notes on this clone: Its antigen has not been determined. No per-base quality is available; no much larger clone lies one base away.

The immunoSEQ Assay, a bias-controlled multiplex PCR, was used to amplify TCRbeta CDR3 regions from genomic DNA. The study's processing was this. The number of nucleated cells in each sample was estimated by amplification of reference gene primers within the assay. To quantify the absolute abundance of each unique TCRbeta CDR3 rearrangement, sequence reads were collapsed and filtered. For each sample, productive Simpson clonality was calculated as the square root of Simpson's diversity index across productive rearrangements. TCRdb retrieved this table from immuneACCESS and kept in-frame rearrangements only. Not all clones are present; in checked studies, unresolved V genes account for under half, and no reason is known for the remainder. V, J and clone size were drawn from that table, and D and trimming were deduced from the DNA. The sample table shows 300,000 to 450,000 clones, and 81% are seen once. The ten largest clones represent about 1.2% of the sample.

Overall study outcomes, separate from this receptor: The quantity of clinical and demographic metadata differed by source and by participant and was supplied without curation.

The rearrangement joined TRBV29-1 to TRBJ1-2; 7 bases in between match TRBD1. Sequencing was carried out using peripheral blood. The TCR comes from a human donor with acute or convalescent COVID-19. The donor label of this sample is uncertain. The CDR3 here reads CSVDRVVRGYTF. The DNA reads TGCAGCGTCGACAGGGTGGTTAGGGGCTACACCTTC.